A selection of T cell receptor beta chains follows, all from one sample in a study of lymphopenia after photon versus proton radiotherapy. This table comes from immunoSEQ multiplex PCR, and its TCRdb copy is limited to in-frame clones, with some not included. The sample includes around 66,000 clones, about 86% of them seen just once. The material was peripheral blood, obtained from a patient treated with photon-based radiotherapy. The receptor set was obtained from a man aged 35 to 55 with gastric cancer. The CDR3 runs from the conserved cysteine through the conserved F or W. The D gene is left open where the match is weak. The size field is filled for only some rows; it gives once, few, many or a size class.

TRBJ2-5	few	TRBD2	TRBV15	CATSRDLLAGGQETQYF	TGTGCCACCAGCAGAGATCTTTTAGCGGGGGGGCAAGAGACCCAGTACTTC
TRBJ2-5	.	TRBD1	TRBV11-2	CASSPQATGGGETQYF	TGTGCCAGCAGCCCACAGGCGACAGGGGGCGGTGAGACCCAGTACTTC
TRBJ1-1	.	TRBD1	TRBV2	CASSKTGGTEAFF	TGTGCCAGCAGTAAAACAGGGGGGACTGAAGCTTTCTTT
TRBJ1-6	.	TRBD1	TRBV7-2	CASSQRTGNSPLHF	TGTGCCAGCAGTCAACGGACAGGCAATTCACCCCTCCACTTT
TRBJ2-5	.	.	TRBV20-1	CSAWGTETQYF	TGCAGTGCTTGGGGGACTGAGACCCAGTACTTC
TRBJ1-6	.	.	TRBV11-3	CASSLGPSNSPLHF	TGTGCCAGCAGCCTTGGACCATCTAATTCACCCCTCCACTTT
TRBJ2-1	once	.	TRBV9	CASSVGGGVYNEQFF	TGTGCCAGCAGCGTGGGAGGGGGAGTTTACAATGAGCAGTTCTTC
TRBJ1-6	.	.	TRBV27	CASSVSRGNSPLHF	TGTGCCAGCAGTGTGTCTAGAGGGAATTCACCCCTCCACTTT
TRBJ1-2	.	.	TRBV6-4	CASSDHRAYYGYTF	TGTGCCAGCAGTGACCATCGGGCTTACTATGGCTACACCTTC
TRBJ1-2	once	.	TRBV4-2	CASSQGIGLSYGYTF	TGTGCCAGCAGCCAAGGTATCGGGCTCTCCTATGGCTACACCTTC
TRBJ1-3	few	.	TRBV6-6	CASSTQDATRDF	TGTGCCAGCAGTACGCAGGACGCCACGAGGGATTTT
TRBJ2-7	.	.	TRBV30	CAWSVIGGYEQYF	TGTGCCTGGAGTGTAATCGGCGGCTACGAGCAGTACTTC
TRBJ2-2	once	TRBD1	TRBV18	CASSPGQGTGELFF	TGTGCCAGCTCACCGGGACAGGGGACCGGGGAGCTGTTTTTT
TRBJ1-3	.	.	TRBV6-5	CASSPGIRPGNTIYF	TGTGCCAGCAGCCCTGGTATCAGGCCTGGAAACACCATATATTTT
TRBJ2-2	.	.	TRBV19	CASRESVGGELFF	TGTGCCAGTAGGGAGTCGGTGGGCGGGGAGCTGTTTTTT
TRBJ2-7	.	.	TRBV19	CASMIGDEQYF	TGTGCCAGTATGATAGGGGACGAGCAGTACTTC
TRBJ1-4	.	TRBD1	TRBV18	CASSPLQGTNEKLFF	TGTGCCAGCTCACCGCTACAGGGGACTAATGAAAAACTGTTTTTT
TRBJ1-1	few	.	TRBV7-9	CASSFPMNTEAFF	TGTGCCAGCAGCTTTCCGATGAACACTGAAGCTTTCTTT
TRBJ1-4	.	.	TRBV5-4	CASSLGGTNEKLFF	TGTGCCAGCAGCTTGGGTGGAACTAATGAAAAACTGTTTTTT
TRBJ1-2	.	.	TRBV29-1	CSAGEGQLYGYTF	TGCAGCGCCGGGGAGGGGCAGCTCTATGGCTACACCTTC
TRBJ1-5	once	.	TRBV7-2	CASSFGWGARQPQHF	TGTGCCAGCAGCTTCGGCTGGGGGGCAAGGCAGCCCCAGCATTTT
TRBJ2-2	once	.	TRBV23-1	CASSQSGVRGGELFF	TGCGCCAGCAGTCAATCTGGAGTGAGAGGCGGGGAGCTGTTTTTT
TRBJ2-2	.	.	TRBV11-3	CASSPRDTGELFF	TGTGCCAGCAGCCCCAGGGACACCGGGGAGCTGTTTTTT
TRBJ1-1	few	.	TRBV7-6	CASSLASGMGTEAFF	TGTGCCAGCAGCTTAGCGTCAGGGATGGGCACTGAAGCTTTCTTT
TRBJ1-2	.	.	TRBV5-5	CASSSSSGDQFYGYTF	TGTGCCAGCAGCTCCAGTTCAGGGGATCAGTTCTATGGCTACACCTTC
TRBJ1-6	.	.	TRBV6-1	CASSTQGWDSPLHF	TGTGCCAGCAGTACACAGGGTTGGGATTCACCCCTCCACTTT
TRBJ2-1	.	TRBD1	TRBV9	CASSTRQGRSYNEQFF	TGTGCCAGCAGCACCCGACAGGGCAGGTCCTACAATGAGCAGTTCTTC
TRBJ2-7	few	.	TRBV11-2	CASSSFPRDSYEQYF	TGTGCCAGCAGCTCCTTCCCCAGGGACTCCTACGAGCAGTACTTC
TRBJ1-1	.	.	TRBV19	CASSIGELNTEAFF	TGTGCCAGTAGTATTGGGGAGCTGAACACTGAAGCTTTCTTT
TRBJ2-3	.	.	TRBV6-5	CASRGTLEPTDTQYF	TGTGCCAGCAGAGGGACCCTCGAACCCACAGATACGCAGTATTTT
TRBJ2-2	.	TRBD2	TRBV18	CASSPTSGGNTGELFF	TGTGCCAGCTCACCTACTAGCGGGGGGAACACCGGGGAGCTGTTTTTT
TRBJ1-2	once	.	TRBV7-3	CASSLRGGYGYTF	TGTGCCAGCAGCTTAAGGGGCGGCTATGGCTACACCTTC
TRBJ2-3	once	.	TRBV18	CASSPMTDPSTDTQYF	TGTGCCAGCTCCCCAATGACGGACCCTAGCACAGATACGCAGTATTTT
TRBJ1-1	.	.	TRBV30	CAWSLGTLNTEAFF	TGTGCCTGGAGCCTCGGGACACTGAACACTGAAGCTTTCTTT
TRBJ2-5	.	.	TRBV7-3	CASSLGPRETQYF	TGTGCCAGCAGCTTGGGCCCCCGGGAGACCCAGTACTTC
TRBJ1-2	.	.	TRBV6-6	CASSPTGGLNYGYTF	TGTGCCAGCAGCCCCACGGGGGGCCTTAACTATGGCTACACCTTC
TRBJ2-5	.	TRBD1	TRBV5-4	CASSLRNRGGTQYF	TGTGCCAGCAGCTTGCGGAACAGGGGCGGGACCCAGTACTTC
TRBJ1-1	.	.	TRBV7-2	CASSFSDTEAFF	TGTGCCAGCAGCTTTTCAGACACTGAAGCTTTCTTT
TRBJ2-3	.	.	TRBV18	CASSPELLGSTDTQYF	TGTGCCAGCTCACCAGAGTTACTAGGAAGCACAGATACGCAGTATTTT
TRBJ2-7	.	TRBD2	TRBV7-8	CASTPREGRSYEQYF	TGTGCCAGCACCCCGAGGGAGGGACGCTCCTACGAGCAGTACTTC
TRBJ2-7	.	.	TRBV5-8	CASSWGTDRGYEQYF	TGTGCCAGCAGCTGGGGGACGGACCGGGGTTACGAGCAGTACTTC
TRBJ1-1	.	.	TRBV4-2	CASSQEGGLGPTEAFF	TGTGCCAGCAGCCAAGAGGGGGGGCTAGGCCCCACTGAAGCTTTCTTT
TRBJ2-7	.	TRBD2	TRBV18	CASSTSTAGITYEQYF	TGTGCCAGCTCAACGTCGACAGCGGGGATAACCTACGAGCAGTACTTC
TRBJ2-5	.	TRBD2	TRBV4-3	CASSQDLGLAGEETQYF	TGCGCCAGCAGCCAAGATCTCGGACTAGCGGGGGAAGAGACCCAGTACTTC
TRBJ2-2	.	TRBD1	TRBV5-1	CASSSQGDSTGELFF	TGCGCCAGCAGCTCCCAGGGGGATAGCACCGGGGAGCTGTTTTTT
TRBJ1-2	.	.	TRBV28	CASSLASNYGYTF	TGTGCCAGCAGTTTAGCCAGTAACTATGGCTACACCTTC
TRBJ2-5	once	.	TRBV5-6	CASSSRGTKETQYF	TGTGCCAGCAGCTCCAGGGGAACAAAAGAGACCCAGTACTTC
TRBJ2-3	.	TRBD2	TRBV10-3	CAISDPYAGGPVDTQYF	TGTGCCATCAGTGACCCCTACGCGGGGGGGCCAGTAGATACGCAGTATTTT
TRBJ2-7	.	TRBD1	TRBV25-1	CASSGGQGYEQYF	TGTGCCAGCAGTGGAGGACAGGGCTACGAGCAGTACTTC
TRBJ2-3	.	TRBD2	TRBV29-1	CSVESTQRTSGTDTQYF	TGCAGCGTTGAGTCGACCCAAAGGACTAGCGGAACAGATACGCAGTATTTT
TRBJ1-1	.	.	TRBV6-5	CASSYSNRATEAFF	TGTGCCAGCAGTTACTCGAACAGGGCCACTGAAGCTTTCTTT
TRBJ1-5	.	TRBD1	TRBV15	CATSRGIWGGQDSNQPQHF	TGTGCCACCAGCAGAGGAATTTGGGGCGGACAGGATAGCAATCAGCCCCAGCATTTT